This TCR beta chain derives from a study of cytomegalovirus exposure and HLA in healthy donors. This CDR3 comprises 15 residues. CDR1 is LNHNV and CDR2 is YYDKDF in the germline V gene (reference sequence). Trimming stripped 3 bases from V and 5 bases from J, with 16 bases between. Here immunoSEQ multiplex PCR was the method, and the copy in TCRdb shows in-frame clones only, minus some. The sample contains 240,000 or so clones, approximately 86% of which appear only once. The TCR comes from a woman aged 30 to 39 in good health and CMV-seropositive. Sequencing was performed on PBMCs. The chain uses TRBV15 and TRBJ1-2; no firm D call. CDR3 nucleotides: TGTGCCACCAGCAGCTCTGGCACAGCCCTTTATGGCTACACCTTC. Its translation: CATSSSGTALYGYTF.